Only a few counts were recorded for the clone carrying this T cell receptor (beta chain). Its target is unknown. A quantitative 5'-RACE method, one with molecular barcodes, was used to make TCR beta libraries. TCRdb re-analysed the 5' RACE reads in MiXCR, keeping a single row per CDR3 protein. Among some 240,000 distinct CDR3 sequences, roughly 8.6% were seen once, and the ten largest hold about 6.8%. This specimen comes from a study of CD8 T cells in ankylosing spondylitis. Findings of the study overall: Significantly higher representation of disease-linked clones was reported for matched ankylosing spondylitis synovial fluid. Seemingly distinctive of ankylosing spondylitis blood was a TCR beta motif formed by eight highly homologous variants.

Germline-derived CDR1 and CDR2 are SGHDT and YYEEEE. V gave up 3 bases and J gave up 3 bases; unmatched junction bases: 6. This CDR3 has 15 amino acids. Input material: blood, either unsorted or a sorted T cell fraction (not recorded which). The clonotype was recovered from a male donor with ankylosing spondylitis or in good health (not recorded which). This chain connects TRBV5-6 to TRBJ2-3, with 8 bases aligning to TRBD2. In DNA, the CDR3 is TGTGCCAGCAGCTCCCCGGGGGGGTTAACAGATACGCAGTATTTT. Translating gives CASSSPGGLTDTQYF.